This TCR beta chain was sequenced for a study of T cells in localized non-small cell lung cancer. Concerning this clone itself: Its antigen is currently unknown.

V dropped 5 bases and J dropped 10 bases, with 15 bases sitting between them. This CDR3 spans 13 amino acids. Some clones are missing from TCRdb's copy, which holds only in-frame ones; the method was immunoSEQ multiplex PCR. The sample has 4,000 to 5,000 clones; roughly 30% are singletons. Broader study findings: Sequence data derive from only one tumor region, so heterogeneity remains possible. In adjacent lung appeared a median about 57 of the top 100 tumor clones. A higher density of T cells in blood coincided with extended overall survival. Clonality peaked in uninvolved adjacent lung rather than tumor.

The sample in question was lung tumor tissue, obtained before any cancer treatment. The chain employs TRBV7-1 and TRBJ2-1; possibly TRBD2 for D (6 bases). TRBV7-1 is labeled an ORF, and its function is uncertain. The TCR sequence derives from a man between 40 and 70 years old with stage II lung adenocarcinoma. CDR3 region: CASSPRLESEQFF. The CDR3 DNA reads as TGTGCCAGCAGCCCACGACTAGAGTCGGAGCAGTTCTTC.